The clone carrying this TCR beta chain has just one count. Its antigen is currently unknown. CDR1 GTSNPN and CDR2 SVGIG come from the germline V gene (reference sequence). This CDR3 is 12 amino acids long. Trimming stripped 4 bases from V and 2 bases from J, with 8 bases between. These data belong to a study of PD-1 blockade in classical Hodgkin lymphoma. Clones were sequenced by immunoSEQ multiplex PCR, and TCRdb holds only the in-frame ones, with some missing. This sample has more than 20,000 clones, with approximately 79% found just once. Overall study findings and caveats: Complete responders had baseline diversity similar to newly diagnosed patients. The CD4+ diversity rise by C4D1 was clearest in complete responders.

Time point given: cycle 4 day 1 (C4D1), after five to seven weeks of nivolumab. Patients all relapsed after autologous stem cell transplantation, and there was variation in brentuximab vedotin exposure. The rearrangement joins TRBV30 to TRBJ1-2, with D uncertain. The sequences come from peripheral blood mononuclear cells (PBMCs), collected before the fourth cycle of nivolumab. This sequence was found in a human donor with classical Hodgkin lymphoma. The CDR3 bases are TGTGCCTGGACGGGCCTAAACTATGGCTACACCTTC. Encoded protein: CAWTGLNYGYTF.